The 10 T cell receptor beta chains in this list originate from one sample, sequenced in a study of blood T cell repertoires in COVID-19. Libraries were prepared by immunoSEQ multiplex PCR; TCRdb keeps only in-frame clonotypes and omits some of them. The sample shows roughly 250,000 clones, around 90% of them seen only once. Sequenced input: peripheral blood. All receptors derive from a man in his 60s who had recovered from COVID-19.

The chain combines TRBV4-2 with TRBJ2-4, with D maybe TRBD1 (5 bases). The CDR3 is 19 residues long. Germline assignment: CDR1 LGHNA and CDR2 YNFKEQ. The germline V and J ends were trimmed by 4 bases and 6 bases, with 28 bases remaining between them. This CDR3 is CASSRRQGRDGPDVNIQYF. For the CDR3, the DNA is TGTGCCAGCAGCCGACGTCAGGGTCGCGACGGGCCAGATGTAAACATTCAGTACTTC.

This chain uses TRBV9 with TRBJ1-2, with TRBD1 identical over 10 bases. V shed 4 bases, J shed 0 bases, and the junction held 6 bases outside the gene matches. This CDR3 is 16 amino acids long. The V gene's germline CDR1 is SGDLS and CDR2 YYNGEE. Written as DNA, the CDR3 is TGTGCCAGCAGCCCGGACAGGGGGGTAGCTAACTATGGCTACACCTTC. Protein sequence: CASSPDRGVANYGYTF.

The chain links TRBV30 to TRBJ1-1, with 7 bases lining up with TRBD1. V shed 2 bases, J shed 7 bases, and the junction held 19 bases outside the gene matches. This CDR3 region has 17 residues. Germline CDR1 is GTSNPN and CDR2 is SVGIG (reference sequence). CDR3 sequence: CAWSIPSGGVIYGEAFF. CDR3 sequence (DNA): TGTGCCTGGAGTATTCCCTCAGGGGGAGTAATTTATGGTGAAGCTTTCTTT.

This chain joins TRBV4-1 and TRBJ2-4; D unresolved. Germline values: CDR1 MGHRA, CDR2 YSYEKL. This CDR3 has 14 residues. V was clipped by 1 base and J by 5 bases, with 9 bases between them. CDR3 loop: CASSQVPGENIQYF. The CDR3 region has the DNA TGCGCCAGCAGCCAAGTTCCAGGCGAAAACATTCAGTACTTC.

V gene TRBV9 combines with J gene TRBJ2-4, with D maybe TRBD2 (6 bases). This CDR3 is built from 12 residues. Trimming took 3 bases from V and 8 from J, leaving 9 bases between them. Germline V gene lookup returns CDR1 SGDLS and CDR2 YYNGEE. CDR3: CASSAPGDIQYF. The CDR3 nucleotides are TGTGCCAGCAGCGCGCCGGGGGACATTCAGTACTTC.

This clone was counted a single time. V gene TRBV5-1 combines with J gene TRBJ2-1, with D perhaps TRBD1 (5 bases). Trimming took 0 bases from V and 0 from J, leaving 13 bases between them. Looked up from germline, CDR1 is SGHRS and CDR2 is YFSETQ. The CDR3 loop spans 17 amino acids. CDR3 sequence: CASSLVAGLSSYNEQFF. CDR3 coding DNA: TGCGCCAGCAGCTTGGTGGCAGGGCTTAGCTCCTACAATGAGCAGTTCTTC.

The chain has TRBV19 and TRBJ1-1; 8 bases align to TRBD1. J lost 3 bases, V lost 6 bases, and 9 bases had no gene match. Germline CDR1 and CDR2: LNHDA and SQIVND (reference sequence). CDR3 length: 15 amino acids. In DNA form, the CDR3 reads TGTGCCAGTAGCTGGACCGGGACAGGAGACACTGAAGCTTTCTTT. Its protein product is CASSWTGTGDTEAFF.

This clone occurred a few times. V usage is TRBV4-1 and J usage is TRBJ1-2, with 8 bases lining up with TRBD1. The J segment lost 1 base and the V segment lost 1 base, leaving 5 bases of the junction unmatched. The CDR3 runs 16 residues. Germline V gene lookup returns CDR1 MGHRA and CDR2 YSYEKL. The CDR3 here is CASSQGWGTGNYGYTF. The CDR3 region has the DNA TGCGCCAGCAGCCAAGGCTGGGGGACAGGTAACTATGGCTACACCTTC.

This chain joins TRBV9 and TRBJ2-7; D gene ambiguous. Trimming pared 5 bases from V and 2 bases from J, leaving 14 bases between. Germline V CDR1 and CDR2: SGDLS, YYNGEE. This CDR3 contains 14 residues. CDR3 residues: CASSSGVTPYEQYF. CDR3 coding DNA: TGTGCCAGCAGTAGTGGAGTAACCCCCTACGAGCAGTACTTC.

The chain employs TRBV7-2 and TRBJ2-3; 8 bases match TRBD2. The length of the CDR3 is 15 residues. With V trimmed by 3 bases and J by 7 bases, 9 bases remained unmatched. In germline, CDR1 is SGHTA, CDR2 FQGNSA. In DNA, the CDR3 is TGTGCCAGCAGCTTGGGACTAGAAACCTGGTATACGCAGTATTTT. Its translation: CASSLGLETWYTQYF. Looking up the rest from reference TRBV7-2 and TRBJ2-3 gives the full variable domain: GAGVSQSPSNKVTEKGKDVELRCDPISGHTALYWYRQSLGQGLEFLIYFQGNSAPDKSGLPSDRFSAERTGGSVSTLTIQRTQQEDSAVYLCASSLGLETWYTQYFGPGTRLTVL.